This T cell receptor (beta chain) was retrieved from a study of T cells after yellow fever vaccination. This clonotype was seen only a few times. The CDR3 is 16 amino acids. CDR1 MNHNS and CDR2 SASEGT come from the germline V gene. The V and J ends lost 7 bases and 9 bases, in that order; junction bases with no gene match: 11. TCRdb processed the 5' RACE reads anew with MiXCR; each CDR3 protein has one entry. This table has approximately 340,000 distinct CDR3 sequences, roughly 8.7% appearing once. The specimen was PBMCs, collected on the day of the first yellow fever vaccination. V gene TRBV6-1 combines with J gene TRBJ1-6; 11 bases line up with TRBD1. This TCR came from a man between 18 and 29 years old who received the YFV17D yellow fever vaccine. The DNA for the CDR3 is TGTGCCAGCACCCCCGTTCCCGGGACAGGGGGTTCACCCCTCCACTTT. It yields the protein CASTPVPGTGGSPLHF.